This T cell receptor (beta chain) was retrieved from a study of T cell repertoires in cytomegalovirus infection. Points from the study as a whole: Frequencies of public TCR beta families were cumulated, and this identified carriers of CMV plus the relevant HLA.

The CDR3 totals 16 residues. Per germline, CDR1 SGHTA and CDR2 FQGNSA. J was trimmed by 6 bases and V by 0 bases; bases with no gene match: 11. At least ten counts were recorded for this clonotype. As yet, its antigen is unknown. TCRdb ran MiXCR on the reads and lists one entry per CDR3 protein. Of tens of thousands of distinct CDR3 sequences in the sample, about 4% were seen once. The receptor comes from a human donor in good health (CMV status not recorded). Some clones in this sample may be carry-over from other donors' samples. The specimen sequenced was PBMCs. The V and J genes are TRBV7-2 and TRBJ2-7, with TRBD1 identical over 7 bases. CDR3 nucleotide sequence: TGTGCCAGCAGCTTAGCGGGGCCGGGACAGATGGGCGAGCAGTACTTC. Protein product: CASSLAGPGQMGEQYF.